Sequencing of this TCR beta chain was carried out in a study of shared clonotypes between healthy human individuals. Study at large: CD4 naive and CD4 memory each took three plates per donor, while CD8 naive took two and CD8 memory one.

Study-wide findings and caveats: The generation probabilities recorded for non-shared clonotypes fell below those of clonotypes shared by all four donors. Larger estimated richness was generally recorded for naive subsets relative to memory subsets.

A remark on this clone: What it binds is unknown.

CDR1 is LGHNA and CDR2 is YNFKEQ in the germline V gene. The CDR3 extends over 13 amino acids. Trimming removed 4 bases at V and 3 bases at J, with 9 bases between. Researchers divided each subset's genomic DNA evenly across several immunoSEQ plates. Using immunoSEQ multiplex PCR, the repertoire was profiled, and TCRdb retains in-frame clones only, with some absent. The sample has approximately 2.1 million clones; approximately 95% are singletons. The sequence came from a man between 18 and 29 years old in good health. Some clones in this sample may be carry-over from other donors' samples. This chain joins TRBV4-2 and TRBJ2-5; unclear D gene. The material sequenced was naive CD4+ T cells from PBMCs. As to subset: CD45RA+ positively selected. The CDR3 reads CASSPHPKETQYF. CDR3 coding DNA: TGTGCCAGCAGCCCCCACCCAAAAGAGACCCAGTACTTC.